Included here is one T cell receptor beta chain sequence, with context. What it recognizes is unknown. This entry is derived from a study of OX40 agonist ivuxolimab in advanced cancers. Study information: Patients were dosed with the agonistic anti-OX40 (CD134) antibody ivuxolimab. Earlier anti-PD-1, anti-PD-L1 or anti-CTLA-4 therapy was permitted; roughly 42% had received some.

Germline-derived CDR1 and CDR2 are SGHDT and YYEEEE. CDR3 size: 14 residues. V was cut by 4 bases and J by 5 bases, with 13 bases left in between. The method was immunoSEQ multiplex PCR; TCRdb's version includes in-frame clones alone and lacks a portion of them. Of about 62,000 clones listed, about 91% are singletons. Study observations and caveats: At 0.1 to 3.0 mg/kg and by week 6, CD4+ and CD8+ T cells in the blood had expanded clonally. Antigen specificity was not determined for the expanded peripheral T cells.

The chain joins TRBV5-6 to TRBJ1-5; tentatively, D is TRBD1 (6 bases). Sequenced here: CD4+ or CD8+ T cells sorted from blood, sampled in a trial of the OX40 agonist ivuxolimab. The TCR originated in an adult with an advanced solid tumor such as melanoma, head and neck, liver or kidney cancer. The CDR3 bases are TGTGCCAGCAGCCTACAGGGAGGGTATCAGCCCCAGCATTTT. It is translated as CASSLQGGYQPQHF.